This is a list of T cell receptor beta chains from one sample in a study of T cell changes during pregnancy in multiple sclerosis. Method: immunoSEQ multiplex PCR; TCRdb's copy keeps in-frame clones and lacks some. The sample includes some 74,000 clones, approximately 92% seen only once; the top ten take roughly 3.9%. This specimen consisted of peripheral blood, obtained after pregnancy. These TCRs come from a female donor in good health, enrolled as a control in a pregnancy study. Each CDR3 is given with its conserved first and last residue. The order of the fields is J gene, clone size, V gene, D gene, CDR3 protein, CDR3 DNA. A D gene is named only where the DNA matches it firmly. Where a row states a size, it is once, few, many or the class of an expanded clone; other rows omit it.

TRBJ1-1,few,TRBV28,TRBD1,CASSWDRLAEAFF,TGTGCCAGCAGTTGGGACAGGCTGGCTGAAGCTTTCTTT
TRBJ1-2,-,TRBV19,TRBD1,CASSSWDRWSYGYTF,TGTGCCAGTAGTTCTTGGGACAGGTGGAGCTATGGCTACACCTTC
TRBJ1-4,-,TRBV19,-,CASSKIQGEKLFF,TGTGCCAGTAGCAAGATACAGGGAGAAAAACTGTTTTTT
TRBJ2-7,-,TRBV19,TRBD1,CASRGGDRGYEQYF,TGTGCCAGTAGGGGGGGGGACAGGGGTTACGAGCAGTACTTC
TRBJ2-7,once,TRBV19,TRBD1,CASSPIGQGANQDGYEQYF,TGTGCCAGTAGTCCTATCGGACAGGGGGCAAATCAGGATGGATACGAGCAGTACTTC
TRBJ1-5,-,TRBV27,TRBD1,CASRGQDNQPQHF,TGTGCCAGCAGGGGACAGGACAATCAGCCCCAGCATTTT
TRBJ2-1,-,TRBV5-4,-,CASSLRTLRDEQFF,TGTGCCAGCAGCTTAAGGACCCTGCGGGATGAGCAGTTCTTC
TRBJ2-3,-,TRBV6-4,TRBD2,CASSDAGGPADTQYF,TGTGCCAGCAGTGACGCGGGAGGGCCTGCAGATACGCAGTATTTT
TRBJ2-7,-,TRBV27,-,CASSFPAGEQYF,TGTGCCAGCAGTTTCCCCGCGGGGGAGCAGTACTTC
TRBJ2-3,-,TRBV19,-,CASSRQGTDTQYF,TGTGCCAGTAGTCGCCAGGGAACAGATACGCAGTATTTT
TRBJ2-3,-,TRBV27,TRBD1,CASSSDRDLVSTDTQYF,TGTGCCAGCAGTTCCGACAGGGATCTTGTTAGCACAGATACGCAGTATTTT
TRBJ2-1,-,TRBV5-1,TRBD2,CASSVVAGGPNEQFF,TGCGCCAGCAGCGTCGTAGCGGGGGGGCCTAATGAGCAGTTCTTC
TRBJ2-7,-,TRBV14,TRBD2,CASSPFESRLAGFYEQYF,TGTGCCAGCAGCCCCTTCGAGAGCCGCCTAGCGGGGTTCTACGAGCAGTACTTC
TRBJ2-7,once,TRBV5-1,TRBD1,CASSLAPGGQGEQYF,TGCGCCAGCAGCTTGGCCCCAGGGGGCCAAGGGGAGCAGTACTTC
TRBJ2-2,once,TRBV28,-,CASTPGGSNTGELFF,TGTGCCAGCACCCCCGGCGGATCGAACACCGGGGAGCTGTTTTTT
TRBJ2-3,-,TRBV5-6,-,CASSWRVRAPDTQYF,TGTGCCAGCAGCTGGAGGGTAAGGGCCCCAGATACGCAGTATTTT
TRBJ2-1,-,TRBV18,TRBD2,CASSPGGSGRTYEQFF,TGTGCCAGCTCACCCGGTGGTAGCGGGAGGACATATGAGCAGTTCTTC
TRBJ2-5,-,TRBV27,-,CASSFATGETQYF,TGTGCCAGCAGTTTCGCGACAGGAGAGACCCAGTACTTC
TRBJ2-7,-,TRBV28,TRBD1,CASSRQGLYEQYF,TGTGCCAGCAGCAGACAGGGTTTGTACGAGCAGTACTTC
TRBJ2-2,-,TRBV29-1,-,CSAWTAPGELFF,TGCAGCGCCTGGACAGCCCCCGGGGAGCTGTTTTTT
TRBJ2-3,-,TRBV2,-,CASSEQVSTDTQYF,TGTGCCAGCAGCGAACAGGTTAGCACAGATACGCAGTATTTT
TRBJ2-5,-,TRBV5-1,TRBD1,CASSPGTGGGETQYF,TGCGCCAGCAGCCCCGGGACAGGGGGTGGGGAGACCCAGTACTTC
TRBJ1-1,-,TRBV7-9,TRBD1,CASSWDRGNTEAFF,TGTGCCAGCAGCTGGGACAGGGGGAACACTGAAGCTTTCTTT
TRBJ2-3,-,TRBV18,TRBD2,CASSPSSGGADTQYF,TGTGCCAGCTCACCATCTAGCGGGGGTGCAGATACGCAGTATTTT
TRBJ1-2,-,TRBV5-1,TRBD1,CASSGTGGDGYTF,TGCGCCAGTTCCGGGACAGGGGGGGATGGCTACACCTTC
TRBJ1-3,-,TRBV5-4,-,CASSLVVGLGNTIYF,TGTGCCAGCAGCTTGGTAGTGGGACTCGGAAACACCATATATTTT
TRBJ2-5,-,TRBV9,-,CASSVEAGETQYF,TGTGCCAGCAGCGTAGAGGCGGGAGAGACCCAGTACTTC
TRBJ2-3,-,TRBV7-2,TRBD2,CASSVTSGPTDTQYF,TGTGCCAGCAGCGTCACTAGCGGACCAACAGATACGCAGTATTTT
TRBJ2-7,-,TRBV11-3,-,CASSSQLLGEQYF,TGTGCCAGCAGCTCACAGCTACTGGGCGAGCAGTACTTC
TRBJ1-4,-,TRBV5-1,-,CASSLSAANEKLFF,TGCGCCAGCAGCTTGTCGGCGGCTAATGAAAAACTGTTTTTT
TRBJ2-7,-,TRBV28,-,CASSLGQGEQYF,TGTGCCAGCAGTTTAGGGCAGGGCGAGCAGTACTTC
TRBJ1-2,-,TRBV28,-,CASSPGAVYGYTF,TGTGCCAGCAGTCCTGGGGCGGTTTATGGCTACACCTTC
TRBJ2-1,-,TRBV28,TRBD2,CASRRSLAGGSEQFF,TGTGCCAGCAGGAGGTCGCTAGCGGGAGGGAGTGAGCAGTTCTTC